This TCR beta chain was identified during a study of breast tumors, draining lymph nodes, adjacent tissues. Samples came from axillary lymph nodes draining the breast cancer. Trimming cost V 7 bases and J 4 bases; bases outside gene matches: 12. CDR1 is MGHRA and CDR2 is YSYEKL in the germline V gene. This CDR3 has 15 amino acids. TCRdb analysed the multiplex PCR reads with MiXCR anew, one entry per CDR3 protein. The sample consists of about 89,000 distinct CDR3 sequences, more than 25% of them appearing once. This clonotype was counted many times. The sample consisted of axillary lymph node tissue. The receptor comes from a female donor with breast cancer. Some clones in this sample may be carry-over from other donors' samples. This rearrangement joins TRBV4-1 to TRBJ2-5; 7 bases align to TRBD2. The CDR3 sequence: CASNPAGEEGETQYF. CDR3 nucleotide sequence: TGCGCCAGCAACCCGGCGGGAGAGGAGGGAGAGACCCAGTACTTC.